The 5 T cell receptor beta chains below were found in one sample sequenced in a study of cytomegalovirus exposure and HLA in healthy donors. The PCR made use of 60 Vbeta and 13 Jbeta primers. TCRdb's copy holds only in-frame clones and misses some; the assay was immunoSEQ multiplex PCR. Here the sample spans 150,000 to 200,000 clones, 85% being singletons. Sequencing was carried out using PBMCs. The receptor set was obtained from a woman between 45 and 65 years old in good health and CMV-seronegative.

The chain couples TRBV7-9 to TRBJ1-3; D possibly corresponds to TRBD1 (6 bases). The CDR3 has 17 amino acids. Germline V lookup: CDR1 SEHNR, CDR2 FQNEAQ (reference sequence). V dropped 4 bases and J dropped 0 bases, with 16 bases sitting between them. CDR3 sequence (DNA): TGTGCCAGCAGCTCCGTGACAGGTGAACACTCTGGAAACACCATATATTTT. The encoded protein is CASSSVTGEHSGNTIYF.

CDR3 protein: CASRVTSGRAREQYF. In DNA, the CDR3 is TGTGCCAGCAGGGTGACTAGCGGGAGGGCCCGTGAGCAGTACTTC. This chain uses TRBV6-5 with TRBJ2-7; 14 bases agree with TRBD2. The CDR3 covers 15 residues. J lost 7 bases, V lost 6 bases, and 8 bases had no gene match. CDR1 is MNHEY, CDR2 SVGAGI, per germline.

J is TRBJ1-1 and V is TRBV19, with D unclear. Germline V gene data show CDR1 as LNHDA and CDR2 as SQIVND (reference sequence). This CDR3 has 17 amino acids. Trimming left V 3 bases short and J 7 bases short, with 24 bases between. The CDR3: CASSMLGRVRENGEAFF. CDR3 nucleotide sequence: TGTGCCAGTAGTATGTTAGGTAGGGTAAGGGAGAACGGTGAAGCTTTCTTT.

CDR3 protein: CASSPGQRNTEAFF. The CDR3 DNA follows: TGTGCCAGCTCACCGGGACAGAGGAACACTGAAGCTTTCTTT. The genes are TRBV18 and TRBJ1-1, with 7 bases aligning to TRBD1. Germline CDR1 reads KGHSH; CDR2 reads LQKENI. The CDR3 loop spans 14 amino acids. V lost 3 bases, J lost 1 base, and 2 bases stayed unmatched.

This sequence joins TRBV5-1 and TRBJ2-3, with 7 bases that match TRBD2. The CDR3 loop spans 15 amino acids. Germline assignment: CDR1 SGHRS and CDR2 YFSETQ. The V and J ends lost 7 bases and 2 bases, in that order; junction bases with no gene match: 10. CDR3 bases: TGCGCCAGCTACCTGGGGGGGTCCACCACAGATACGCAGTATTTT. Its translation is CASYLGGSTTDTQYF. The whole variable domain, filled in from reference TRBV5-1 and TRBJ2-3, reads KAGVTQTPRYLIKTRGQQVTLSCSPISGHRSVSWYQQTPGQGLQFLFEYFSETQRNKGNFPGRFSGRQFSNSRSEMNVSTLELGDSALYLCASYLGGSTTDTQYFGPGTRLTVL.